This TCR beta chain was profiled in a study of cytomegalovirus exposure and HLA in healthy donors. Findings and caveats of the study: Several of the most significant clusters were apparently associated with common viral pathogens in a later analysis.

Primers included in the PCR were 60 Vbeta and 13 Jbeta primers. The method was immunoSEQ multiplex PCR; TCRdb's version includes in-frame clones alone and lacks a portion of them. Of about 140,000 clones listed, around four fifths are singletons. This clone has only one observation. Antigen unknown. The donors (healthy individuals) were bone marrow donors. Sample: PBMCs. The clonotype comes from a man aged 30 to 39 in good health and CMV-seropositive.

The CDR3 loop is CASSPPGGGTQYF. CDR3 coding DNA: TGTGCCAGCAGCCCCCCTGGGGGCGGGACCCAGTACTTC. J is TRBJ2-5 and V is TRBV7-2; the D gene is possibly TRBD1 (6 bases). Germline V gene sequence: CDR1 SGHTA, CDR2 FQGNSA. V gave up 5 bases and J gave up 7 bases, with 14 bases separating them. The CDR3 spans 13 residues.